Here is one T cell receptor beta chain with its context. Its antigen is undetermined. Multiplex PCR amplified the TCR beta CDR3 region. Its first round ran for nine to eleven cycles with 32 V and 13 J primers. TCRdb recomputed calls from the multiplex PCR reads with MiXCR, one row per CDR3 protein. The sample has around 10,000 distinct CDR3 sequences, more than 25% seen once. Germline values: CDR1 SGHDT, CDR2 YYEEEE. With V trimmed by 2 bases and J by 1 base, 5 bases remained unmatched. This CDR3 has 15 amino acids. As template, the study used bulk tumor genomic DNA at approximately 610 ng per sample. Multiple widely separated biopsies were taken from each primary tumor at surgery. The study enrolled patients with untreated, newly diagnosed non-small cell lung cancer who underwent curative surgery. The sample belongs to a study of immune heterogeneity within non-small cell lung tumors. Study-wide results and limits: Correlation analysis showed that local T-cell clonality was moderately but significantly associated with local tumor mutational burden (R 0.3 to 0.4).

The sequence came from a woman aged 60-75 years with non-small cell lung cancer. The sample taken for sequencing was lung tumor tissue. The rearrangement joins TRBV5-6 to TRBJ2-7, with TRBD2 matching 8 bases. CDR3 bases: TGTGCCAGCAGCTTCATACTAGCGGAATCCTACGAGCAGTACTTC. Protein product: CASSFILAESYEQYF.